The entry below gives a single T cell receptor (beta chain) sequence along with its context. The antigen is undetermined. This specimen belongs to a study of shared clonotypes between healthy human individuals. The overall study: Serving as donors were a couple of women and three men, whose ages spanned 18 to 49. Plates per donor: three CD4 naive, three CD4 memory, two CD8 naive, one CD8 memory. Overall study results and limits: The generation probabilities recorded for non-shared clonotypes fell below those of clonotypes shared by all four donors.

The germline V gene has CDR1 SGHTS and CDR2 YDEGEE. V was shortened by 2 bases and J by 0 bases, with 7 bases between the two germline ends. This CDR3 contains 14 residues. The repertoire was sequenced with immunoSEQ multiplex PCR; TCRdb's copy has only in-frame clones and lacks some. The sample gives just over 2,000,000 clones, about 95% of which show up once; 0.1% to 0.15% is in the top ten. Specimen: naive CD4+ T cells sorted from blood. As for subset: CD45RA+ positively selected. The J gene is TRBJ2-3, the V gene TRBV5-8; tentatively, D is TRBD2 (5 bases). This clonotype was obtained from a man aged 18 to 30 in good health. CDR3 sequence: CASSFSGSTDTQYF. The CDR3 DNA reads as TGTGCCAGCAGCTTTTCGGGAAGCACAGATACGCAGTATTTT.